This TCR beta chain was obtained from a study of blood T cell repertoires in COVID-19. The table came from immunoSEQ multiplex PCR; TCRdb's copy has only in-frame clones and leaves some out. The table shows under 200,000 clones, with more than 70% occurring only once. With V trimmed by 3 bases and J by 2 bases, 2 bases remained unmatched. The CDR3 runs to 16 residues. The germline gives CDR1 KGHSH, CDR2 LQKENI. Sequenced material: peripheral blood. V is TRBV18 and J is TRBJ2-3; 13 positions match TRBD2. The receptor was isolated from a man aged 18 to 35 with active or convalescent COVID-19. The CDR3, as DNA: TGTGCCAGCTCACCGGGGACTAGCGGGAACACAGATACGCAGTATTTT. Encoded protein: CASSPGTSGNTDTQYF.